One T cell receptor (beta chain) is described in this entry. Its antigen remains unknown. The germline V gene has CDR1 SGHNT and CDR2 YENEEA. The CDR3 consists of 13 residues. Deletions cut 4 bases from V and 2 bases from J, with 6 bases between. Unstimulated Tregs (CD4+CD25+CD127-) and CD4+CD25- non-Tregs were sorted from PBMCs. This entry is derived from a study of Tregs in tolerant kidney transplant recipients. Study-level points and caveats: Donor-specific Treg expansion exceeded global Treg expansion in tolerant patients, suggesting antigen drive.

Produced via immunoSEQ multiplex PCR; TCRdb's table is partial and in-frame only. The table lists about 87,000 clones, more than 85% of them singletons, with around 0.45% in the top ten. Here the sequenced sample was CD4+ T cells from blood, taken before the transplant. This sequence originates from a human donor who received a combined kidney and bone marrow transplant. The chain links TRBV11-3 to TRBJ1-3; no clear D gene. The CDR3 nucleotides are TGTGCCAGCAGCTCCCTTCCTGGAAACACCATATATTTT. This sequence encodes CASSSLPGNTIYF.